Described below is a single T cell receptor (beta chain) sequence and its context. This record comes from a study of Ad26.COV2.S vaccination and SARS-CoV-2 variants. Treatment defined: 19 received Ad26.COV2.S at low or high dose, single or two shots; 5 received placebo; per-sample allocation not given. The study sampled participants on day 63 after the first vaccine or placebo injection. Data came from immunoSEQ multiplex PCR; TCRdb stores just in-frame clones and leaves some out. The sample includes about 400,000 clones, roughly 80% of them seen just once. The TCR comes from a person between 18 and 65 years old who received the Ad26.COV2.S COVID-19 vaccine or a placebo. The input for sequencing was peripheral blood, taken in a trial of Ad26.COV2.S vaccine versus placebo.

The CDR3 DNA reads as TGTGCCAGCAGCTTAGACAGCGAAGAGACCCAGTACTTC. Translation gives CASSLDSEETQYF. This chain uses TRBV11-3 with TRBJ2-5; D not certain. V was pared by 0 bases and J by 3 bases, with 5 bases between. Germline values: CDR1 SGHNT, CDR2 YENEEA. The CDR3 is made up of 13 amino acids.